Given below is one T cell receptor (beta chain) in context. What it binds is not known. The germline CDR1 and CDR2 sequences are SGDLS and YYNGEE. V lost 0 bases to trimming and J lost 5 bases, with 9 bases between them. This CDR3 region has 13 residues. This sample is drawn from a study of shared clonotypes between healthy human individuals. The study, taken as a whole, reports: Investigators collected only blood, and repertoires in tissues likely differ.

Sequencing was performed with immunoSEQ multiplex PCR; in TCRdb, only in-frame clones are kept and a portion is missing. The sample has some 1.1 million clones, approximately 80% seen once. J is TRBJ2-7 and V is TRBV9, with unresolved D. The TCR comes from a man in his late teens or twenties in good health. Some clones in this sample may be carry-over from other donors' samples. The material sequenced was memory CD4+ T cells from PBMCs. The subset is: CD45RA-negative fraction. In DNA form, the CDR3 reads TGTGCCAGCAGCGTAGGGGGTCGCGACGAGCAGTACTTC. It is translated as CASSVGGRDEQYF.